This T cell receptor beta chain was profiled in a study of blood T cell repertoires in COVID-19. About the study: Both acute and convalescent COVID-19 samples were obtained from the United States, Italy and Spain. T cells, B-cell-depleted T cells, or PBMCs supplied cDNA or gDNA.

V lost 4 bases to trimming and J lost 1 base; unmatched junction nucleotides: 8. The CDR3 consists of 15 residues. Looked up from germline, CDR1 is SGHNT and CDR2 is YYREEE (reference sequence). Authors' processing steps: Scientists estimated how many nucleated cells there were by amplifying reference gene primers. Assay: immunoSEQ multiplex PCR; the TCRdb copy retains only in-frame clones and omits some. V and J calls and clone size are copied from that table; D and trimming were computed from the DNA. Seen here are under 200,000 clones, 70% to 90% observed once, and the top ten hold more than 5%. The sequenced material came from peripheral blood. The receptor was isolated from a woman aged 50 to 60 with COVID-19, enrolled during active disease. V gene TRBV5-4 combines with J gene TRBJ2-7; 7 bases are a match to TRBD1. CDR3 nucleotide sequence: TGTGCCAGCAGCGCACAGGGGAAAGCATCCTACGAGCAGTACTTC. Translation: CASSAQGKASYEQYF.